The 29 T cell receptor beta chains presented below share a single source sample, sequenced in a study of blood T cell repertoires in COVID-19. Using immunoSEQ multiplex PCR, the repertoire was profiled, and TCRdb retains in-frame clones only, with some absent. The repertoire consists of more than 60,000 clones, with 90% occurring once and the leading ten covering about 16%. The specimen sequenced was peripheral blood. The receptors here all came from a woman older than 75 with active or convalescent COVID-19.

V and J are TRBV19 and TRBJ1-6, with 9 bases fitting TRBD1. Germline assignment: CDR1 LNHDA and CDR2 SQIVND (reference sequence). This CDR3 has 15 amino acids. V lost 1 base to trimming and J lost 7 bases; unmatched junction nucleotides: 2. The CDR3 nucleotides are TGTGCCAGTAGTATAGTGGGGACAGGGAATTCACCCCTCCACTTT. Protein sequence: CASSIVGTGNSPLHF.

The V gene is TRBV4-1, the J gene TRBJ2-3; tentative D call: TRBD1 (6 bases). Germline V gene sequence: CDR1 MGHRA, CDR2 YSYEKL. Trimming removed 4 bases from V and 2 bases from J, with 16 bases in between. This CDR3 has 16 residues. CDR3 region: CASSPGAGDITDTQYF. For the CDR3, the DNA is TGCGCCAGCAGCCCTGGAGCAGGGGACATCACAGATACGCAGTATTTT.

V usage is TRBV7-9 and J usage is TRBJ1-6, with D tentatively TRBD1 (6 bases). Trimming stripped 2 bases from V and 13 bases from J, with 21 bases between. The length of the CDR3 is 16 residues. Germline V CDR1 and CDR2: SEHNR, FQNEAQ (reference sequence). In DNA form, the CDR3 reads TGTGCCAGCAGCTTATACGGGAGGGACATCCCTGGCCCCCTCCACTTT. Translation: CASSLYGRDIPGPLHF.

The chain joins TRBV3-1 (or the pseudogene TRBV3-2) to TRBJ2-7, with D maybe TRBD2 (6 bases). The CDR3 length is 16 residues. Germline lookup yields CDR1 LGHDT and CDR2 YNNKEL (reference sequence). V lost 2 bases to trimming and J lost 0 bases, with 14 bases between them. Written as DNA, the CDR3 is TGTGCCAGCAGCCAATCTGCGGGGCGGACCTCCTACGAGCAGTACTTC. Amino acid sequence: CASSQSAGRTSYEQYF.

This rearrangement joins TRBV6-5 to TRBJ1-5, with 8 nucleotides matching TRBD1. The V segment lost 4 bases and the J segment 6 bases; nucleotides outside the gene matches: 8. Germline-derived CDR1 and CDR2 are MNHEY and SVGAGI. There are 15 residues in the CDR3. CDR3 coding DNA: TGTGCCAGCAGTTTACAGGGGGTTGGGATTCAGCCCCAGCATTTT. Translation: CASSLQGVGIQPQHF.

The rearrangement links TRBV27 to TRBJ1-4, with 7 nucleotides matching TRBD1. The CDR3 spans 17 residues. Germline-derived CDR1 and CDR2 are MNHEY and SMNVEV (reference sequence). V lost 6 bases to trimming and J lost 1 base; unmatched junction nucleotides: 11. The CDR3 spells CASRPLTGLVTNEKLFF. In DNA, the CDR3 is TGTGCCAGCAGACCACTGACAGGGTTGGTAACTAATGAAAAACTGTTTTTT.

The genes are TRBV7-2 and TRBJ2-7; TRBD2 matches 12 bases. After removal of 5 bases from V and 4 bases from J, the junction contained 6 bases not matched to a gene. Germline CDR1 SGHTA, CDR2 FQGNSA. CDR3 size: 15 residues. In DNA, the CDR3 is TGTGCCAGCAGCCCCCGGACTAGCGGGGTGTACGAGCAGTACTTC. Its translation is CASSPRTSGVYEQYF.

CDR3 in amino acids: CASSSQGAGYEQYF. CDR3 sequence (DNA): TGCGCCAGCAGCTCACAGGGGGCAGGGTACGAGCAGTACTTC. This rearrangement joins TRBV4-1 to TRBJ2-7, with 9 bases aligning to TRBD1. V shed 5 bases, J shed 4 bases, and the junction held 6 bases outside the gene matches. The CDR3 is 14 residues long. Looked up from germline, CDR1 is MGHRA and CDR2 is YSYEKL.

The chain couples TRBV4-1 to TRBJ2-1, with 8 bases fitting TRBD1. J gave up 4 bases and V 1 base, and 3 bases lay outside the gene matches. From germline, CDR1 is MGHRA and CDR2 YSYEKL. The CDR3 totals 15 residues. CDR3 amino acids: CASSQARGPYNEQFF. In DNA, the CDR3 is TGCGCCAGCAGCCAAGCCAGGGGGCCATACAATGAGCAGTTCTTC.

The chain uses TRBV18 and TRBJ2-5; unclear D gene. Germline V CDR1 and CDR2: KGHSH, LQKENI. The CDR3 loop spans 14 amino acids. The germline V and J ends were trimmed by 4 bases and 2 bases, with 11 bases remaining between them. CDR3 in DNA: TGTGCCAGCTCACTAACTAAACTACAAGAGACCCAGTACTTC. Its translation: CASSLTKLQETQYF.

This chain uses TRBV18 with TRBJ1-1; 7 bases match TRBD1. V dropped 4 bases and J dropped 1; count of bases not matched to a gene: 3. Germline V lookup: CDR1 KGHSH, CDR2 LQKENI. This CDR3 spans 14 amino acids. The CDR3: CASSQDRSNTEAFF. CDR3 nucleotides: TGTGCCAGCTCACAGGACAGGTCGAACACTGAAGCTTTCTTT.

This chain joins TRBV25-1 and TRBJ2-5, with 7 bases that match TRBD2. Germline CDR1 and CDR2: MGHDK and SYGVNS. Trimming at V came to 5 bases and at J to 5 bases, leaving 11 bases not matched to a gene. This CDR3 contains 15 residues. CDR3 in amino acids: CASSNPGGSWETQYF. DNA of the CDR3: TGTGCCAGCAGTAACCCGGGGGGATCGTGGGAGACCCAGTACTTC.

This clone appeared once. The chain is built from TRBV11-2 and TRBJ1-2, with 7 positions matching TRBD1. Germline trimming cut 8 bases from V and 4 bases from J; bases unmatched to any gene: 16. There are 16 residues in the CDR3. The germline V gene has CDR1 SGHAT and CDR2 FQNNGV. The CDR3 DNA is TGTGCCAGCGTCGAGAGGGGGCAGGGGAGCGGCTATGGCTACACCTTC. It is translated as CASVERGQGSGYGYTF.

The chain links TRBV2 to TRBJ1-2, with D uncertain. The CDR3 spans 14 residues. Germline CDR1 SNHLY, CDR2 FYNNEI. The V and J ends lost 2 bases and 0 bases respectively, with 7 bases between them. CDR3 in DNA: TGTGCCAGCAGTGAACTAAGCGCTAACTATGGCTACACCTTC. As protein: CASSELSANYGYTF.

This sequence joins TRBV24-1 and TRBJ2-3, with D possibly matching TRBD1 (6 bases). Trimming took off 6 bases at V and 1 base at J, with 19 bases between the two ends. In germline, CDR1 is KGHDR, CDR2 SFDVKD. The CDR3 totals 17 residues. The CDR3 loop reads CATSQPRGLGGTDTQYF. The CDR3 DNA is TGTGCCACCAGTCAGCCCAGGGGATTGGGTGGCACAGATACGCAGTATTTT.

The V call is TRBV9, the J call TRBJ2-2; TRBD2 matches 10 bases. Germline V gene lookup returns CDR1 SGDLS and CDR2 YYNGEE. This CDR3 is 16 amino acids long. The V gene end was trimmed by 3 bases and the J gene end by 0 bases; junction bases not matched to a gene: 2. CDR3 amino acids: CASSGTSGANTGELFF. In nucleotides, the CDR3 is TGTGCCAGCAGCGGGACTAGCGGTGCGAACACCGGGGAGCTGTTTTTT.

The CDR3 nucleotides are TGTGCCAGCGGAATTAGACAGGACAATTCACCCCTCCACTTT. Translating it yields CASGIRQDNSPLHF. This chain uses TRBV2 with TRBJ1-6, with D perhaps matching TRBD1 (6 bases). The germline gives CDR1 SNHLY, CDR2 FYNNEI. There are 14 residues in the CDR3. Trimming removed 8 bases at V and 7 bases at J, with 15 bases between.

The chain recombines TRBV28 with TRBJ1-5; D not resolved. The V and J ends lost 6 bases and 0 bases respectively, with 9 bases between them. Germline V gene data show CDR1 as MDHEN and CDR2 as SYDVKM. The CDR3 sequence is 14 residues long. The CDR3: CASRVSYSNQPQHF. The CDR3 DNA follows: TGTGCCAGCAGGGTAAGCTATAGCAATCAGCCCCAGCATTTT.

The chain employs TRBV6-5 and TRBJ1-1; D is undetermined. The CDR3 length is 13 residues. V shed 6 bases and J shed 0 bases, with 8 bases lying between them. CDR1 is MNHEY, CDR2 SVGAGI, per germline. For the CDR3, the DNA is TGTGCCAGCAGACCTACAGTGAACACTGAAGCTTTCTTT. The encoded protein is CASRPTVNTEAFF.

The gene calls are TRBV19 and TRBJ1-2, with 10 bases aligning to TRBD1. Per germline, CDR1 LNHDA and CDR2 SQIVND (reference sequence). The CDR3 sequence is 16 residues long. With 6 bases clipped from V and 2 bases from J, the junction kept 9 bases outside the gene matches. The CDR3 DNA is TGTGCCAGTAGCTTATCGACAGGGGGCCTAAACTATGGCTACACCTTC. Amino acids: CASSLSTGGLNYGYTF.

The chain couples TRBV6-1 to TRBJ1-6; D call uncertain. Germline lookup yields CDR1 MNHNS and CDR2 SASEGT. This CDR3 has 15 residues. Trimming pared 0 bases from V and 5 bases from J, leaving 8 bases between. Here the CDR3 reads CASSEAQVDNSPLHF. In DNA form, the CDR3 reads TGTGCCAGCAGTGAAGCCCAGGTGGATAATTCACCCCTCCACTTT.

V gene TRBV10-3 combines with J gene TRBJ1-5, with 9 positions matching TRBD1. Germline assignment: CDR1 ENHRY and CDR2 SYGVKD. The CDR3 is 14 amino acids. V lost 8 bases to trimming and J lost 6 bases; unmatched junction nucleotides: 8. In DNA, the CDR3 is TGTGCCATCGGGGACAGGGAACTGTCTCAGCCCCAGCATTTT. Its translation: CAIGDRELSQPQHF.

This clone was seen at least ten times. V and J are TRBV7-9 and TRBJ2-7; 8 positions match TRBD1. CDR3 length equals 13 residues. Germline CDR1 SEHNR, CDR2 FQNEAQ (reference sequence). Trimming took 5 bases from V and 2 from J; bases not matched to a gene: 2. CDR3 protein: CASSDRGPYEQYF. CDR3 coding DNA: TGTGCCAGCAGCGACAGGGGCCCCTACGAGCAGTACTTC.

The V gene is TRBV21-1, the J gene TRBJ1-2; the listed D gene, TRBD1, was not tested against the DNA. TRBV21-1 is described as a pseudogene. The length of the CDR3 is 16 residues. CDR3 sequence reads: CASSTIGGNCGYGYTF. In nucleotides, the CDR3 is TGTGCCAGCAGCACAATAGGGGGCAATTGCGGCTATGGCTACACCTTC.

This chain uses TRBV4-1 with TRBJ1-1; TRBD1 is a possible D gene (6 bases). The CDR3 length is 17 residues. Looked up from germline, CDR1 is MGHRA and CDR2 is YSYEKL. The V end was cut by 4 bases, the J end by 1 base, with 19 bases between. The CDR3 protein is CASSRQTNRASNTEAFF. The CDR3 DNA reads as TGCGCCAGCAGCCGCCAAACCAACAGGGCCTCGAACACTGAAGCTTTCTTT.

This clone came up once. The chain carries TRBV21-1 and TRBJ2-1; the D call of TRBD2 is as the table states it, not checked on the DNA. TRBV21-1 corresponds to a pseudogene. This CDR3 is 18 amino acids long. CDR3 nucleotides: TGTGCCAGCAGCAAAGGACGGGCTAGCGGGGGTTCCTACAATGAGCAGTTCTTC. It codes for CASSKGRASGGSYNEQFF.

The chain has TRBV6-2 or TRBV6-3 and TRBJ1-5; D gene ambiguous. Trimming shortened V by 2 bases and J by 10 bases, and 12 bases separated the two germline ends. The CDR3 has 13 amino acids. Germline values: CDR1 MNHEY, CDR2 SVGEGT. This chain's CDR3 is CASSYEGSGPQHF. Written as DNA, the CDR3 is TGTGCCAGCAGTTACGAGGGTTCGGGCCCCCAGCATTTT.

The CDR3 reads CASSLVSGTGKDTQYF. CDR3 DNA: TGTGCCAGCAGTTTGGTTAGCGGGACGGGTAAAGATACGCAGTATTTT. The V gene is TRBV6-2 or TRBV6-3, the J gene TRBJ2-3; TRBD2 matches 8 bases. V lost 4 bases and J lost 5; bases outside the gene matches: 11. Germline V gene data show CDR1 as MNHEY and CDR2 as SVGEGT. The CDR3 is 16 amino acids.

The rearrangement links TRBV28 to TRBJ1-1; tentative D call: TRBD1 (5 bases). Trimming removed 5 bases at V and 1 base at J, with 29 bases between. This CDR3 is 20 amino acids long. Germline V gene data show CDR1 as MDHEN and CDR2 as SYDVKM. CDR3 region: CASSAPRGFGKGFGNTEAFF. CDR3 in DNA: TGTGCCAGCAGTGCCCCCCGGGGGTTTGGGAAGGGGTTTGGGAACACTGAAGCTTTCTTT. Together with reference TRBV28 and TRBJ1-1, the CDR3 gives the full variable domain: DVKVTQSSRYLVKRTGEKVFLECVQDMDHENMFWYRQDPGLGLRLIYFSYDVKMKEKGDIPEGYSVSREKKERFSLILESASTNQTSMYLCASSAPRGFGKGFGNTEAFFGQGTRLTVV.